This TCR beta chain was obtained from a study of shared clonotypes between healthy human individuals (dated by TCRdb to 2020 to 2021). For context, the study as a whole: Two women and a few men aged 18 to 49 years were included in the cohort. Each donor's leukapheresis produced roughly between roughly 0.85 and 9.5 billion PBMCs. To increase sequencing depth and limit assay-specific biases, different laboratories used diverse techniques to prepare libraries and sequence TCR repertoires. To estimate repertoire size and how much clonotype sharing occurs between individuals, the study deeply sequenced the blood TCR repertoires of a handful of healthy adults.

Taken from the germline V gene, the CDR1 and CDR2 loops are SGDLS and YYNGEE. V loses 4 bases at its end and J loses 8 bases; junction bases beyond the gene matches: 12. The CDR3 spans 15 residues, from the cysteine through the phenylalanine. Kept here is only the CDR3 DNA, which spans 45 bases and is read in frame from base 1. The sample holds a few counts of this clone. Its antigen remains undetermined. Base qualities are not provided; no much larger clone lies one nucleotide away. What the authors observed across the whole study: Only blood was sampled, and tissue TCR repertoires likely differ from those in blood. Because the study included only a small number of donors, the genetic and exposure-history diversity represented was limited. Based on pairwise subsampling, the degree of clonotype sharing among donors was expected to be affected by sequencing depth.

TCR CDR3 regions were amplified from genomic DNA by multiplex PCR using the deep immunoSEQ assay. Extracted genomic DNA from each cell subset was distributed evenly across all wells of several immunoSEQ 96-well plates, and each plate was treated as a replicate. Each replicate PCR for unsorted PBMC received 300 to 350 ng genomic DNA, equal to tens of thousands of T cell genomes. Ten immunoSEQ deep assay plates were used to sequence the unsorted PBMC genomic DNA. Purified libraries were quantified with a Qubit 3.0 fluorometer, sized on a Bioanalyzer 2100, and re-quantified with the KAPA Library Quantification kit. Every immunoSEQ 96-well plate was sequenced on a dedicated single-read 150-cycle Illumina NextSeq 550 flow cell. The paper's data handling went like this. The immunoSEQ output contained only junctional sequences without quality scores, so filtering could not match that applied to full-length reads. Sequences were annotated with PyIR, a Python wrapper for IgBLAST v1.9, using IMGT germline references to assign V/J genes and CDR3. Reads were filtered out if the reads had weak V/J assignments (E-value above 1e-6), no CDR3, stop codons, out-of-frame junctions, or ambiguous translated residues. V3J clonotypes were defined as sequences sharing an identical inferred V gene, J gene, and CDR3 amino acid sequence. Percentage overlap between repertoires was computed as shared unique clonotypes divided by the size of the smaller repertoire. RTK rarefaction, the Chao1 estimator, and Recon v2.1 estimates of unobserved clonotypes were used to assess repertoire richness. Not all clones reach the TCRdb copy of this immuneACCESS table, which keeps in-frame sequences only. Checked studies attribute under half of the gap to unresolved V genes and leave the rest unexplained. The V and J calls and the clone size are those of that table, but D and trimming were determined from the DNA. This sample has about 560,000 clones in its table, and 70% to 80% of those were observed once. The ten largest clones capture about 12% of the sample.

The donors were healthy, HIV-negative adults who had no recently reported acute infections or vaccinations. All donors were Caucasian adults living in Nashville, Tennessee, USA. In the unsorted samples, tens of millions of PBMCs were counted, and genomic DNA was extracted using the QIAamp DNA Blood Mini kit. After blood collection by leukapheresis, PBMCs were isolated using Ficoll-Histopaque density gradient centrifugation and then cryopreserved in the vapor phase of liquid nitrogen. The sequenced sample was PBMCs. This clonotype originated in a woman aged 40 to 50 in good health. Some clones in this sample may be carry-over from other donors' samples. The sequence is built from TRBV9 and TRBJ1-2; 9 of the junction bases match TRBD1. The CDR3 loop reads CASSPGTGRRIGYTF. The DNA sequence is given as TGTGCCAGCAGCCCCGGGACAGGGAGGCGTATCGGCTACACCTTC.